The next 2 T cell receptor beta chains were all read from a single sample in a study of CD8 T cells in ankylosing spondylitis. TCRdb analysed the 5' RACE reads with MiXCR anew, one entry per CDR3 protein. The data contain roughly 230,000 distinct CDR3 sequences, about 10% of them singletons. The specimen was blood, either unsorted or a sorted T cell fraction (not recorded which). The receptors here all came from a male donor with ankylosing spondylitis or in good health (not recorded which).

This sequence joins TRBV30 and TRBJ1-3; no firm D call. Trimming pared 4 bases from V and 0 bases from J, leaving 10 bases between. This CDR3 region has 14 residues. Germline V gives CDR1 GTSNPN, CDR2 SVGIG (reference sequence). The CDR3 protein is CAWKSRNSGNTIYF. The CDR3 DNA sequence: TGTGCCTGGAAGTCGCGAAACTCTGGAAACACCATATATTTT.

The sample holds a few counts of this clonotype. V is TRBV4-1 and J is TRBJ2-7, with 8 nucleotides matching TRBD1. There are 16 residues in the CDR3. Germline assignment: CDR1 MGHRA and CDR2 YSYEKL. The V segment lost 4 bases and the J segment 0 bases; nucleotides outside the gene matches: 8. The CDR3 loop reads CASSRAGGSGSYEQYF. The CDR3 DNA is TGCGCCAGCAGCCGAGCAGGGGGCTCAGGCTCCTACGAGCAGTACTTC.